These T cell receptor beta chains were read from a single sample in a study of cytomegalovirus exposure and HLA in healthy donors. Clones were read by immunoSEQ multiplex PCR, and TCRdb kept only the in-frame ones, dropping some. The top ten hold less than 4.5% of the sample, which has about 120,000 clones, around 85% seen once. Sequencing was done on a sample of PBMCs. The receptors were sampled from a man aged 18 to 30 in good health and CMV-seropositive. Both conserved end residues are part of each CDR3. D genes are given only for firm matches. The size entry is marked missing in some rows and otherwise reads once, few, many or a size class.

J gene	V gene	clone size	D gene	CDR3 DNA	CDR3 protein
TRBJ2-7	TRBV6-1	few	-	TGTGCCAGCAGTGAAAGGAGATCCTACGAGCAGTACTTC	CASSERRSYEQYF
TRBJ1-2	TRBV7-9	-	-	TGTGCCAGCAGCTTAGACGGCTATGGCTACACCTTC	CASSLDGYGYTF
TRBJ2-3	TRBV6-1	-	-	TGTGCCAGCAGTGAAATGACTAGTTCAGATACGCAGTATTTT	CASSEMTSSDTQYF
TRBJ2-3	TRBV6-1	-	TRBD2	TGTGCCAGCAGTTTAGCGGGGGAGATCACAGATACGCAGTATTTT	CASSLAGEITDTQYF
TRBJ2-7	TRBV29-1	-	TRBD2	TGCAGCGTTGGAGTATTTGCGGGGGAAGGCGAGCAGTACTTC	CSVGVFAGEGEQYF
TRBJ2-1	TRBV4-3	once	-	TGCGCCAGCAGCCTTATGGGGGCCCCATGGGATGAGCAGTTCTTC	CASSLMGAPWDEQFF
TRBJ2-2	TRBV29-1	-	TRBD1	TGCAGCGTTGTCCATGGACAGGATACCGGGGAGCTGTTTTTT	CSVVHGQDTGELFF
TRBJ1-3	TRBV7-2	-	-	TGTGCCAGCAGCCGCGACAGGACAATCTCTGGAAACACCATATATTTT	CASSRDRTISGNTIYF
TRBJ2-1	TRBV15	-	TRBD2	TGTGCCACCAGCAGAGACCGACTAGCGGGGGCAAATGAGCAGTTCTTC	CATSRDRLAGANEQFF
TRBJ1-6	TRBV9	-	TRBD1	TGTGCCAGCAGCTCAGGACAGGGCAGCAATTCACCCCTCCACTTT	CASSSGQGSNSPLHF
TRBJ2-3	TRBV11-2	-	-	TGTGCCAGCAGCCCCCGGCGGCAGAGCACAGATACGCAGTATTTT	CASSPRRQSTDTQYF
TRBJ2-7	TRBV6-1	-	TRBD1	TGTGCCAGCAGTGAATGGGACAGGGGGGTGATTGGCGAGCAGTACTTC	CASSEWDRGVIGEQYF
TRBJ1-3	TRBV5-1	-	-	TGCGCCAGCAGCTCTGGACTGGATGGAAACACCATATATTTT	CASSSGLDGNTIYF
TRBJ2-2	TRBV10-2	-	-	TGCGCCAGCAGTGGGCCTTTGTCACCGACACAGGGCTACACCGGGGAGCTGTTTTTT	CASSGPLSPTQGYTGELFF